These 9 T cell receptor beta chains came from one sample sequenced in a study of identical twins. TCRdb itself ran the 5' RACE reads through MiXCR, one entry per CDR3 protein. Counted here are around 690,000 distinct CDR3 sequences, 21% occurring once; the ten biggest clones make up approximately 4.3%. These data were also reused for a study on T cells expressing NK-cell markers.

Source material: PBMCs. The receptor set was obtained from a young woman in good health.

This sequence joins TRBV6-1 and TRBJ1-3; possible D gene TRBD1, 6 bases. There are 16 residues in the CDR3. The germline V gene has CDR1 MNHNS and CDR2 SASEGT. V lost 5 bases and J 1 base, leaving 15 bases between the germline ends. The CDR3 DNA is TGTGCCAGCAGTACACAGGGTATCAGGTCTGGAAACACCATATATTTT. It is translated as CASSTQGIRSGNTIYF.

The chain is built from TRBV5-5 and TRBJ2-5; a possible D gene is TRBD1 (6 bases). This CDR3 is built from 15 residues. Germline V lookup: CDR1 SGHKS, CDR2 YYEKEE (reference sequence). The V end lost 6 bases, the J end lost 1 base, and 16 bases lay between the germline ends. Here the CDR3 reads CASTPSGAVQETQYF. CDR3 DNA: TGTGCCAGCACACCTTCAGGGGCGGTCCAAGAGACCCAGTACTTC.

This clonotype was recorded many times. The V call is TRBV5-8, the J call TRBJ2-1; a possible D gene is TRBD1 (5 bases). This CDR3 contains 16 residues. The V end lost 3 bases, the J end lost 0 bases, and 13 bases lay between the germline ends. Germline V gene sequence: CDR1 SGHTS, CDR2 YDEGEE. CDR3 amino acids: CASSSGSLSSYNEQFF. CDR3 nucleotide sequence: TGTGCCAGCAGCTCAGGGTCGCTAAGCTCCTACAATGAGCAGTTCTTC.

The J gene is TRBJ1-5, the V gene TRBV7-2; TRBD1 might be the D (5 bases). The CDR3 is 14 amino acids. V lost 5 bases, J lost 5 bases, and 13 bases lay in between. Germline V gene sequence: CDR1 SGHTA, CDR2 FQGNSA. The CDR3 sequence: CASSKGQGYQPQHF. The CDR3 DNA sequence: TGTGCCAGCAGCAAGGGGCAGGGCTATCAGCCCCAGCATTTT.

In its sample, this clonotype was seen many times. The J gene is TRBJ2-3, the V gene TRBV9; 8 bases align to TRBD2. The CDR3 extends over 15 amino acids. CDR1 SGDLS and CDR2 YYNGEE come from the germline V gene. V lost 4 bases to trimming and J lost 5 bases; unmatched junction nucleotides: 9. The CDR3 region has the DNA TGTGCCAGCAGCACCCACTCCGCGGGGGGAGATACGCAGTATTTT. This sequence encodes CASSTHSAGGDTQYF.

Many counts were recorded for this clonotype. The chain is built from TRBV7-6 and TRBJ2-3; 9 nucleotides match TRBD2. The V segment lost 2 bases and the J segment 3 bases; nucleotides outside the gene matches: 6. The CDR3 has 16 residues. In germline, CDR1 is SGHVS, CDR2 FNYEAQ. Here the CDR3 DNA reads TGTGCCAGCAGCTTAAATAGCGGGGGTGGGACAGATACGCAGTATTTT. Protein: CASSLNSGGGTDTQYF.

A remark on this clonotype: A much larger clone sits a single nucleotide away, making a read error possible. This chain's CDR3 is CSVPKLNEQFF. CDR3 bases: TGCAGTGTTCCAAAACTGAATGAGCAGTTCTTC. V is TRBV20-1 and J is TRBJ2-1; D call uncertain. CDR1 and CDR2 (germline): DFQATT, SNEGSKA (reference sequence). V lost 7 bases and J 7 bases, leaving 11 bases between the germline ends. CDR3 size: 11 residues.

V usage is TRBV7-2 and J usage is TRBJ2-1, with D tentatively TRBD1 or TRBD2 (5 bases each). Trimming removed 1 base from V and 9 bases from J, with 16 bases in between. CDR1 SGHTA and CDR2 FQGNSA come from the germline V gene. This CDR3 has 15 residues. In DNA form, the CDR3 reads TGTGCCAGCAGCTTAGTCGGGGACCGGGCGGCTGAGCAGTTCTTC. Its translation: CASSLVGDRAAEQFF.

This clonotype appeared many times. The chain employs TRBV12-3 or TRBV12-4 and TRBJ1-1; 9 positions match TRBD1. The CDR3 runs 14 residues. With 5 bases clipped from V and 5 bases from J, the junction kept 6 bases outside the gene matches. The CDR3 loop reads CASSRGQGGTEAFF. CDR3 sequence (DNA): TGTGCCAGCAGTAGGGGACAGGGCGGGACTGAAGCTTTCTTT.